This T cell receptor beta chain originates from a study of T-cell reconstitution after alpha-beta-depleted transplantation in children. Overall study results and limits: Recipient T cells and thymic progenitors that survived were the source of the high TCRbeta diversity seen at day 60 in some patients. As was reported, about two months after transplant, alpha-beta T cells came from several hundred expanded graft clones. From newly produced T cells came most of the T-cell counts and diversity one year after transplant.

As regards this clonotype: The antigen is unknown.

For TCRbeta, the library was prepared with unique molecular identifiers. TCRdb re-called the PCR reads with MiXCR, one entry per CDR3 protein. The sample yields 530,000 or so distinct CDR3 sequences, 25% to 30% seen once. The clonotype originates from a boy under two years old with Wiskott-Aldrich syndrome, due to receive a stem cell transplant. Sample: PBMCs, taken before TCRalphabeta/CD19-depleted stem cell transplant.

The CDR3 spells CASRRSGREEGYTF. Here the CDR3 DNA reads TGCGCCAGCAGACGATCCGGGAGAGAGGAGGGCTACACCTTC. The gene calls are TRBV5-1 and TRBJ1-2, with unresolved D. The V end was cut by 5 bases, the J end by 8 bases, with 19 bases between. CDR3 length equals 14 residues. Germline V gene sequence: CDR1 SGHRS, CDR2 YFSETQ. The variable domain in full, completed from reference TRBV5-1 and TRBJ1-2, reads KAGVTQTPRYLIKTRGQQVTLSCSPISGHRSVSWYQQTPGQGLQFLFEYFSETQRNKGNFPGRFSGRQFSNSRSEMNVSTLELGDSALYLCASRRSGREEGYTFGSGTRLTVV.